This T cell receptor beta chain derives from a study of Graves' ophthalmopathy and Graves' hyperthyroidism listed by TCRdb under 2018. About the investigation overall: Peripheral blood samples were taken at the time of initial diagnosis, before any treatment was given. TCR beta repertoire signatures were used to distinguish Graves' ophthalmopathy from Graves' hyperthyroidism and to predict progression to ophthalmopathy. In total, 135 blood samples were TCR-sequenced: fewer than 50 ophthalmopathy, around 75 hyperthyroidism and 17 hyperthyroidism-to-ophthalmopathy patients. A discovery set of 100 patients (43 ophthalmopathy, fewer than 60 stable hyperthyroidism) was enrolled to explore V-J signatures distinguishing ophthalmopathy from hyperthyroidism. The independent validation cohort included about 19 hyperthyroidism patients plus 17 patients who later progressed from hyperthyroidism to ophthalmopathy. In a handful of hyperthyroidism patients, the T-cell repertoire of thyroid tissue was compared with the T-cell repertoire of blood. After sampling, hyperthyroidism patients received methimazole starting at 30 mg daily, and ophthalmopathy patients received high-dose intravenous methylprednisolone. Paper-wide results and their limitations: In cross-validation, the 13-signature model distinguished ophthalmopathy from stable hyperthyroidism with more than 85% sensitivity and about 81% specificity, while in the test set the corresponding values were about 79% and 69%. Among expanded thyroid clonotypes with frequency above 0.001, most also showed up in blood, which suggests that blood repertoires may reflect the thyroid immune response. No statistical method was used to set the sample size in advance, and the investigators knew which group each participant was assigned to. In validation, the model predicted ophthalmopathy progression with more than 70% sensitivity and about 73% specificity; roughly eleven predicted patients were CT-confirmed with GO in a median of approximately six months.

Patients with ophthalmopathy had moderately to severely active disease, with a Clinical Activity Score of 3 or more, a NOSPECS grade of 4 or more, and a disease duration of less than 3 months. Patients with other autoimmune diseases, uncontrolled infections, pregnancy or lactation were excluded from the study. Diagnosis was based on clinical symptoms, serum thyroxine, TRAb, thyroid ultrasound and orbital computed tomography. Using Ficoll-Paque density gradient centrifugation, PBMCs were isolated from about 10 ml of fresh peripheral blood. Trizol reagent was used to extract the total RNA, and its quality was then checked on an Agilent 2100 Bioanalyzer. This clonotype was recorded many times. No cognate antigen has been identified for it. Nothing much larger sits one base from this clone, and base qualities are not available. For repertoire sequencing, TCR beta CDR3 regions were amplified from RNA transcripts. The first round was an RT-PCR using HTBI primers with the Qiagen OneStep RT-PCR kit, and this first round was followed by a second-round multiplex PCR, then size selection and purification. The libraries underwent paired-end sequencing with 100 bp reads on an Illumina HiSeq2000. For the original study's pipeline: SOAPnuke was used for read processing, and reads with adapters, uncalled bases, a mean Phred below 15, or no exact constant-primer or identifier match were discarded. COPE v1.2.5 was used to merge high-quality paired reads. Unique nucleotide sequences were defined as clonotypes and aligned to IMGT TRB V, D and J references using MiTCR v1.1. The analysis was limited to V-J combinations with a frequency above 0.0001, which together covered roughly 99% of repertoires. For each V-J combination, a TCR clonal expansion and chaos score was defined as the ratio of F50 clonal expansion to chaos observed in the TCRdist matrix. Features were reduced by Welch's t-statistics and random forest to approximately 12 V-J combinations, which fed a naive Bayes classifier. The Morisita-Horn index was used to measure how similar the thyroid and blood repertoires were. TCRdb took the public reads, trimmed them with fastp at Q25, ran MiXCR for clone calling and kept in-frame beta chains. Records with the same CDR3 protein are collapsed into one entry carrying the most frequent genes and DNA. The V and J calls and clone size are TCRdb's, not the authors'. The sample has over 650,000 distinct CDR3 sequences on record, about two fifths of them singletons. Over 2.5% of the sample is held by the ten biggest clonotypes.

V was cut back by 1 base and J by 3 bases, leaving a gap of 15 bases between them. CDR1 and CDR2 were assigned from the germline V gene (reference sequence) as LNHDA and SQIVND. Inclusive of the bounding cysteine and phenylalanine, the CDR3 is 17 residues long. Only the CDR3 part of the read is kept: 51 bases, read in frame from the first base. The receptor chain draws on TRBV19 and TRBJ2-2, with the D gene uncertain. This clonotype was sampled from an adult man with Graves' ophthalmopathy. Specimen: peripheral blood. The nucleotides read TGTGCCAGTAGTATAGGGCCCCGGCCACCGTACACCGGGGAGCTGTTTTTT. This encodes CASSIGPRPPYTGELFF.